This TCR beta chain was identified during a study of a mutant IDH1 vaccine in newly diagnosed glioma. Comment on this clone: Antigen unknown.

Time point described: week 35, safety follow-up. Vaccinated patients received 300 ug of mutant IDH1 20-mer peptide per dose, with topical imiquimod. Astrocytomas found in donors were new, WHO grade 3 or 4, IDH1-mutant and ATRX-lost. Trimming stripped 0 bases from V and 1 base from J, with 9 bases between. This CDR3 has 15 residues. Germline loops: CDR1 KGHSH, CDR2 LQKENI. Overall study results and limits: Detectable vaccine-induced immune responses arose in more than 85% of patients.

The protocol was immunoSEQ multiplex PCR, while the TCRdb copy is restricted to in-frame clones and leaves out a portion. The repertoire holds more than 45,000 clones, around nine tenths seen once, with 4.5% to 6% in the top ten. The material was PBMCs, obtained from a glioma patient whose treatment included an IDH1 peptide vaccine. The receptor comes from a woman in her forties with glioma. This chain joins TRBV18 and TRBJ1-1; tentative D call: TRBD1 (6 bases). The CDR3 protein is CASSPPGGSNTEAFF. The DNA for the CDR3 is TGTGCCAGCTCACCACCCGGGGGCTCGAACACTGAAGCTTTCTTT.